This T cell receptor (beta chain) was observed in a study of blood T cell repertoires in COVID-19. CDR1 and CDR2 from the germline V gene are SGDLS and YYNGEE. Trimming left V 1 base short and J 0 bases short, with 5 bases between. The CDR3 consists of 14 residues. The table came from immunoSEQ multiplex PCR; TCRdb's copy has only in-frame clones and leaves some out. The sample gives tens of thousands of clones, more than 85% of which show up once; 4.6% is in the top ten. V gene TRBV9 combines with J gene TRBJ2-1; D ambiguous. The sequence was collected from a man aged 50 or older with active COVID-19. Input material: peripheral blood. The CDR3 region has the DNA TGTGCCAGCAGCGTATCCAGCTCCTACAATGAGCAGTTCTTC. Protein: CASSVSSSYNEQFF.